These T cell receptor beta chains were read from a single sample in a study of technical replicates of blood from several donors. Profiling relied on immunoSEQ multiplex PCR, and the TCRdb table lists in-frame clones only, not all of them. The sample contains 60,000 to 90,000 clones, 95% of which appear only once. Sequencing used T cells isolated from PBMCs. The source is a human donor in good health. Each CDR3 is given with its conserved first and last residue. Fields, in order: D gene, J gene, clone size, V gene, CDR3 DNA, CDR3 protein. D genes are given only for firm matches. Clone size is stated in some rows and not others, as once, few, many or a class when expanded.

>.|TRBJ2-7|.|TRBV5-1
TGCGCCAGCAGAGCGACAGCCTACGAGCAGTACTTC
CASRATAYEQYF
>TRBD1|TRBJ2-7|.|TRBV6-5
TGTGCCAGCAGCCAAGGGACAGGGGCCTACGAGCAGTACTTC
CASSQGTGAYEQYF
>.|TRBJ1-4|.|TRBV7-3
TGTGCCAGCAGCCCCTCGGGGGTTCGGGGAGAAAAACTGTTTTTT
CASSPSGVRGEKLFF
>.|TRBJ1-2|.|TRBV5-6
TGTGCCAGCAGCTTGGTCCTCGTTGGCTACACCTTC
CASSLVLVGYTF
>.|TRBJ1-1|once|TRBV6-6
TGTGCCAGCAGTTACACGCGGGGACTTTCGAACACTGAAGCTTTCTTT
CASSYTRGLSNTEAFF
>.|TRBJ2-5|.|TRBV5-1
TGCGCCAGCAGCTTGGGGAATAGGGGAAACCAAGAGACCCAGTACTTC
CASSLGNRGNQETQYF
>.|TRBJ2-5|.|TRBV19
TGTGCCACCTCACCTGGGCAGGGAATAGTGACCCAGTACTTC
CATSPGQGIVTQYF
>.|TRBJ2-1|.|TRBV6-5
TGTGCCAGCAGTCCACTGACTCGCAATGAGCAGTTCTTC
CASSPLTRNEQFF
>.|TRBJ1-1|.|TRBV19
TGTGCCAGTAGTATGGGGGGGTTAACTGAAGCTTTCTTT
CASSMGGLTEAFF
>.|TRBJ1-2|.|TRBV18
TGTGCCAGCTCCTCCCTAGTCAGCGGGGGCTACACCTTC
CASSSLVSGGYTF
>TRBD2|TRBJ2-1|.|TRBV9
TGTGCCAGCAGCTTTCTGACTAGCGGGGACTACAATGAGCAGTTCTTC
CASSFLTSGDYNEQFF
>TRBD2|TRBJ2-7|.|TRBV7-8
TGTGCCAGCAGCTTCCAGCGGGGGACATCCTACGAGCAGTACTTC
CASSFQRGTSYEQYF
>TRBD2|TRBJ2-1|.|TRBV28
TGTGCCAGCAGAAATAGCGGGAGCTCCTACAATGAGCAGTTCTTC
CASRNSGSSYNEQFF
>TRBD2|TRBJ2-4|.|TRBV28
TGTGCCAGCAGCATAACCGCTTTGACTAGCGGGAGGGGAAACATTCAGTACTTC
CASSITALTSGRGNIQYF
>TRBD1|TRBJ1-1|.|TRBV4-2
TGTGCCAGCAGCCAAGAGACAGGGACGGGGCGTTTTTTGACTGAAGCTTTCTTT
CASSQETGTGRFLTEAFF
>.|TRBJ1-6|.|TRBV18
TGTGCCAGCTCACCAAGGACAAGAAAAGAGAATTCACCCCTCCACTTT
CASSPRTRKENSPLHF
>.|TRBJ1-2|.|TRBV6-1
TGTGCCAGCAGTGAATCTATCGGCTATGGCTACACCTTC
CASSESIGYGYTF
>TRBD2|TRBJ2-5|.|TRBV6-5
TGTGCCAGCAGCGCTAGCGGGGGCCGTCGGGAGACCCAGTACTTC
CASSASGGRRETQYF
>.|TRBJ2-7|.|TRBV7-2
TGTGCCAGCAGCTCTAACGCGGGTTACGAGCAGTACTTC
CASSSNAGYEQYF
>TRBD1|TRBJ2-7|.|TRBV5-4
TGTGCCAGCAGCTTGGGGACAGGGAGCTCCTACGAGCAGTACTTC
CASSLGTGSSYEQYF
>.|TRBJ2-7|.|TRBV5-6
TGTGCCAGCAGCGCCAGGGACGAGCAGTACTTC
CASSARDEQYF
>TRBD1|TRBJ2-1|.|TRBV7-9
TGTGCCAGCAGCACCGGGACAGGGTATAGTGAGCAGTTCTTC
CASSTGTGYSEQFF
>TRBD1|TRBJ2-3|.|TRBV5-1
TGCGCCAGCAGCTTGGAGAGGTCGACAGGGGGCCGCACAGATACGCAGTATTTT
CASSLERSTGGRTDTQYF
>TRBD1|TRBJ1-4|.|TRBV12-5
TGTGCTAGTGGTGGGGGACAGGGTGAAAAACTGTTTTTT
CASGGGQGEKLFF
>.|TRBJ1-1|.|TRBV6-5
TGTGCCAGCAGTACAGGGATTAACACTGAAGCTTTCTTT
CASSTGINTEAFF
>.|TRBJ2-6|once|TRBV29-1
TGCAGCGTTGTAAGCCAGGCCGATAATTCTGGGGCCAACGTCCTGACTTTC
CSVVSQADNSGANVLTF
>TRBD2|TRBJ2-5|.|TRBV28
TGTGCCAGCAGTTTACGCGGGAGAGAGACCCAGTACTTC
CASSLRGRETQYF
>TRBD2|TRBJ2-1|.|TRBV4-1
TGCGCCAGCAGCTCGAGCGGACTAGCGGGACGGGGTGAGCAGTTCTTC
CASSSSGLAGRGEQFF
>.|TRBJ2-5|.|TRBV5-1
TGCGCCAGCAACCCTTTGCAGGGGCTGGGGACCCAGTACTTC
CASNPLQGLGTQYF
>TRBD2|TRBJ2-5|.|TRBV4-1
TGCGCCAGCAGCCAAGGGGAACTAGCGGGGGGGGAGACCCAGTACTTC
CASSQGELAGGETQYF
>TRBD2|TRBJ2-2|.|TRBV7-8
TGTGCCAGCAGCGCCCCGGCGGTGGTTGTACTAGCGGGAGCGGACACCGGGGAGCTGTTTTTT
CASSAPAVVVLAGADTGELFF
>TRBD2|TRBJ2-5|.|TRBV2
TGTGCCAGCGGACTGACTAGCGGACTCCAAGAGACCCAGTACTTC
CASGLTSGLQETQYF
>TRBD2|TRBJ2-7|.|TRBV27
TGTGCCAGCAGTCAAGGACTAGCGGCATCCTACGAGCAGTACTTC
CASSQGLAASYEQYF
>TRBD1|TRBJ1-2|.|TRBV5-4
TGTGCCAGCAGCCAGGGACAGATCTATGGCTACACCTTC
CASSQGQIYGYTF
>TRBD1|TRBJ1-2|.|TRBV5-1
TGCGCCAGCAGCGCCGGGGACAGGGTGGGGTCTACCGGCTACACCTTC
CASSAGDRVGSTGYTF
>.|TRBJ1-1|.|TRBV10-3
TGTGCCATCAGTGACCCGCGGGGACCTGAAGCTTTCTTT
CAISDPRGPEAFF
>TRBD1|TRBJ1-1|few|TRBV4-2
TGTGCCAGCAGCCTCGACCCCGGGACAGGGGGCACTGAAGCTTTCTTT
CASSLDPGTGGTEAFF
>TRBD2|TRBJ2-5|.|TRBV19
TGTGCCAGCACAACGACTAGCGGGAGGGAAGAGACCCAGTACTTC
CASTTTSGREETQYF
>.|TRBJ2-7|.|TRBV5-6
TGTGCCAGGGACAGACGCTACGAGCAGTACTTC
CARDRRYEQYF
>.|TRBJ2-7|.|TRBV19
TGTGCCAGCGGGAGCTCCTACGAGCAGTACTTC
CASGSSYEQYF
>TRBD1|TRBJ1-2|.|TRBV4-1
TGCGCCAGCAGCGCGGGACAGGGGGCAGGGGGCTACACCTTC
CASSAGQGAGGYTF
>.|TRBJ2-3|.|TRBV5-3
TGTGCCAGAAGCTTCAGAACGCCTAGCACAGATACGCAGTATTTT
CARSFRTPSTDTQYF
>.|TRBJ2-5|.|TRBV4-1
TGCGCCAGCAGCCTACTAGCCGTAGAGACCCAGTACTTC
CASSLLAVETQYF
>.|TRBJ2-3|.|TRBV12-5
TGTGCTAGTGGTTTGGTACTCCGACAGGCGGATACGCAGTATTTT
CASGLVLRQADTQYF
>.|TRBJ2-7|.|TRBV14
TGTGCCAGCAGCCCGAGGGACCGGGGGTGGTCCTACGAGCAGTACTTC
CASSPRDRGWSYEQYF
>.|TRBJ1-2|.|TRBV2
TGTGCCAGCAGTGGTGCTTCGATAGGGGATGCTAACTATGGCTACACCTTC
CASSGASIGDANYGYTF
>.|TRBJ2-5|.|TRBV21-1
TGTGCCAGCAGCTCCTACCCCTCAGGGGGTCGGGTTGAGCCCCAGTACTTC
CASSSYPSGGRVEPQYF
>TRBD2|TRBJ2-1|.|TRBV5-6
TGTGCCAGCAGCTTGGTAGCTAGCGGGAGGGAAGGCAATGAGCAGTTCTTC
CASSLVASGREGNEQFF
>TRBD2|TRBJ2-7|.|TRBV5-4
TGTGCCAGCAGCCACGTCATAGCGGGAGCGTCCTACGAGCAGTACTTC
CASSHVIAGASYEQYF
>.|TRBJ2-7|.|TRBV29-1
TGCAGCGTTGAATATCAGGGGTCCTACGAGCAGTACTTC
CSVEYQGSYEQYF